This T cell receptor (beta chain) was identified during a study of shared clonotypes between healthy human individuals (dated by TCRdb to about 2020). In the study overall: A few men and a couple of women, aged 18 to 49 years, made up the cohort. Different laboratories and diverse techniques were used to prepare libraries and sequence TCR repertoires, to increase sequencing depth and limit assay-specific biases. Each donor's leukapheresis produced roughly between roughly 0.85 and 10 billion PBMCs. For each donor, three plates each were used for CD4 naive and CD4 memory, two plates were used for CD8 naive, and one plate was used for CD8 memory. To estimate repertoire size and how much clonotype sharing occurs between individuals, the study deeply sequenced the blood TCR repertoires of five or six healthy adults.

Points on this clone: The specificity of this receptor is unknown. Base quality data are lacking; no much larger clone is found one base away.

What the study reported, not specific to this receptor: Approximately 5% of naive CD4, 3% to 4% of naive CD8, about 2.5% of memory CD4, and 0.35% to 0.4% of memory CD8 clonotypes were shared across a handful of donors. Rarefaction of sorted-subset datasets indicated incomplete sequencing despite the large sequencing depth. Sampling was restricted to blood, and TCR repertoires in tissues likely differ from the TCR repertoires found in blood. The small number of donors limited the genetic and exposure-history diversity represented. Estimated clonotype richness was generally larger for naive than for memory subsets. Pairwise subsampling indicated that sequencing depth was expected to affect the degree of clonotype sharing among donors. Compared with non-shared clonotypes, the clonotypes found in all four sorted-subset donors had higher generation probabilities.

Including the terminal cysteine and phenylalanine, the CDR3 comprises 16 residues. Just CDR3 DNA is preserved here, 48 bases in frame from base 1. From the germline V gene, CDR1 is SGHRS and CDR2 is YFSETQ. V is trimmed back by 4 bases and J by 4 bases, and the junction contains 10 bases that no gene match accounts for. Healthy HIV-negative adults with no recently reported acute infections or vaccinations were included as donors. Every donor was a Caucasian adult living in Nashville, Tennessee, USA. CD8 memory samples consisted of magnetically selected CD45RO+ cells combined with CCR7-negative CD45RA+ effector memory (TemRA) cells. After blood collection by leukapheresis, PBMCs were isolated using Ficoll-Histopaque density gradient centrifugation and then cryopreserved in the vapor phase of liquid nitrogen. Purity and quantity of every magnetically sorted T cell population were checked by analytical flow cytometry. Each sorted fraction had its genomic DNA isolated and then quantified by UV absorbance on a Nanodrop 2000c.

TCR CDR3 regions were amplified from genomic DNA by multiplex PCR using the deep immunoSEQ assay. Extracted genomic DNA from each cell subset was distributed evenly across all wells of several immunoSEQ 96-well plates, and each plate was treated as a replicate. For sorted subsets, each replicate PCR was loaded with approximately 0.2 ug genomic DNA, equivalent to about 33,000 T cell genomes. Purified libraries were quantified with a Qubit 3.0 fluorometer, sized on a Bioanalyzer 2100, and re-quantified with the KAPA Library Quantification kit. Every immunoSEQ 96-well plate was sequenced on a dedicated single-read 150-cycle Illumina NextSeq 550 flow cell. The paper's processing steps were these. The immunoSEQ output contained only junctional sequences without quality scores, so filtering could not match that applied to full-length reads. Sequences were annotated with PyIR, a Python wrapper for IgBLAST v1.9, using IMGT germline references to assign V/J genes and CDR3. Reads with weak V/J assignments (E-value above 1e-6), missing CDR3, stop codons, out-of-frame junctions, or ambiguous translated residues were removed. A V3J clonotype was defined by an identical inferred V gene, J gene, and CDR3 amino acid sequence. The percentage overlap between two repertoires was calculated by dividing the number of shared unique clonotypes by the size of the smaller repertoire. Richness of each repertoire was evaluated using RTK rarefaction, the Chao1 estimator, and Recon v2.1 estimates of unobserved clonotypes. OLGA was used to compute generation probabilities for all TCRbeta clonotypes that the gDNA method yielded from several donors. Here the immuneACCESS table is served through TCRdb, limited to in-frame sequences with V and J called. Missing clones are a known gap in these copies; in checked studies unresolved V genes cover under half, and the rest lacks a known reason. V and J calls and clone size come straight from that table; D and trimming were deduced from the DNA. The sample has about 380,000 clones on record, around 96% of them singletons. Of the sample, 0.32% falls within the top ten clones.

Sequencing was carried out using memory CD8+ T cells sorted from blood. This specimen's cell subset or site label, per the study, means: CD45RO+ cells pooled with CCR7-negative TemRA cells. The sequence is built from TRBV5-1 and TRBJ2-2, with TRBD1 matching 7 junction bases. This TCR derives from a man aged 25-45 years in good health. In nucleotides, the sequence is TGCGCCAGCAGCCTACGCACTGGGGACAGCACCGGGGAGCTGTTTTTT. It specifies CASSLRTGDSTGELFF.